This T cell receptor (beta chain) was documented in a study of cytomegalovirus exposure and HLA in healthy donors. Points from the study as a whole: Earlier analysis yielded a pattern in which most TCR beta V segments were productive about 87% or about 30% of the time. In vitro assays verified that three CMV-associated chains recognized CMV antigens specifically. In a later analysis, across HLA loci, associated TCR counts were highest for DRB1, lowest for HLA-C. Common viral pathogens (according to a later analysis) appeared linked to several of the most significant clusters.

The CDR3 loop spans 13 amino acids. V was cut by 5 bases and J by 3 bases, with 8 bases left in between. CDR1 and CDR2 (germline): LNHDA, SQIVND (reference sequence). To note about this clone: The antigen is unknown.

13 Jbeta primers and 60 Vbeta primers were used for the PCR. TCRdb's table, derived via immunoSEQ multiplex PCR, lists solely in-frame clones and lacks some. This table holds 150,000 to 200,000 clones, about 80% found once. The source material was PBMCs. This chain joins TRBV19 and TRBJ2-1, with a tentative D call TRBD1 (5 bases). This clonotype originated in a woman in her twenties or thirties in good health and CMV-seropositive. The CDR3 bases are TGTGCCAGTAGTCGAGACAGCTACAATGAGCAGTTCTTC. Amino acids: CASSRDSYNEQFF.